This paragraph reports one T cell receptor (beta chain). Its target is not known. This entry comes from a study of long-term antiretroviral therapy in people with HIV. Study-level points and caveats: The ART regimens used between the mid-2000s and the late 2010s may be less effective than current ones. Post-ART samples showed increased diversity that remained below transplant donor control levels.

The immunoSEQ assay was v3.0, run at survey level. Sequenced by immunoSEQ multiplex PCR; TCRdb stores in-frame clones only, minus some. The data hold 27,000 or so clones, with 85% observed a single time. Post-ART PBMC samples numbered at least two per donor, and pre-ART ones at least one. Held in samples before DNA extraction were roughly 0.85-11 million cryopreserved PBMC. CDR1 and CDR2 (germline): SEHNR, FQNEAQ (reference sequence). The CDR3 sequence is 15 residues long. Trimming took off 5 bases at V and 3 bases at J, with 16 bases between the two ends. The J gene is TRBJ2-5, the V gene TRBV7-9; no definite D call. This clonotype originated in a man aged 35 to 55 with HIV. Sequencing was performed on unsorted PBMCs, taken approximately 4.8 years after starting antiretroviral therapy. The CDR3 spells CASSRRSERKETQYF. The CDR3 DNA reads TGTGCCAGCAGCCGACGGTCGGAGCGTAAAGAGACCCAGTACTTC.